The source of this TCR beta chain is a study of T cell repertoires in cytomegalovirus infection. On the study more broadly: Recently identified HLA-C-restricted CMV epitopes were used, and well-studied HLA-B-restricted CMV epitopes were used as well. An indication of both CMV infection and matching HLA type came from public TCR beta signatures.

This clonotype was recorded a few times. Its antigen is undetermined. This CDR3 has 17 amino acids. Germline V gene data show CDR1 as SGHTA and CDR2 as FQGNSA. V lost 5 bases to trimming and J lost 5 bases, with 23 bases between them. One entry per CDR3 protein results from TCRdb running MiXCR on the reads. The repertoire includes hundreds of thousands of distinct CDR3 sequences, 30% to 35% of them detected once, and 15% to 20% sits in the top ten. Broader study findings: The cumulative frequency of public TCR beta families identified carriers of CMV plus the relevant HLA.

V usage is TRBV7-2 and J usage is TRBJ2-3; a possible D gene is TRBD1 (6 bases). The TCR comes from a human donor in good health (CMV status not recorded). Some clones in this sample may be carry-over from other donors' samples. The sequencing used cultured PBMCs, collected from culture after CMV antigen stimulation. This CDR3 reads CASSPRPGHHGGDTQYF. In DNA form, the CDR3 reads TGTGCCAGCAGCCCCCGCCCGGGACACCATGGGGGAGATACGCAGTATTTT. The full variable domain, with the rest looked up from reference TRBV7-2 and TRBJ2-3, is GAGVSQSPSNKVTEKGKDVELRCDPISGHTALYWYRQSLGQGLEFLIYFQGNSAPDKSGLPSDRFSAERTGGSVSTLTIQRTQQEDSAVYLCASSPRPGHHGGDTQYFGPGTRLTVL.